This T cell receptor beta chain was obtained from a study of CD8+ T cells in alopecia areata. Notes on the study in general: Lesional scalp, especially alopecia totalis/universalis, showed higher clonality than normal scalp.

In each case, RNA was isolated and then reverse transcribed into cDNA as the sequencing template. The method was immunoSEQ multiplex PCR; TCRdb's version includes in-frame clones alone and lacks a portion of them. The table lists around 110,000 clones, with no singletons. Germline trimming cut 3 bases from V and 1 base from J; bases unmatched to any gene: 7. Per the germline V gene, CDR1 is NNHDY and CDR2 is SYVADS. The CDR3 loop spans 17 amino acids. This clone was detected many times. The antigen remains unidentified. Gene names follow the mouse nomenclature. From the germline J gene comes the end of the CDR3, since the read stops 4 residues before it.

The V and J genes are TRBV13-3 and TRBJ2-2, with TRBD2 matching 9 bases. This sequence originates from a C3H/HeJ mouse with alopecia areata. MHC haplotype of the mouse line: H2-k. The sequencing sample was made of lesional skin. CDR3 amino acids: CASSAPTGGRNTGQLYF. Partial CDR3 DNA: TGTGCCAGCAGTGCCCCGACTGGGGGTCGAAACACCGGG.